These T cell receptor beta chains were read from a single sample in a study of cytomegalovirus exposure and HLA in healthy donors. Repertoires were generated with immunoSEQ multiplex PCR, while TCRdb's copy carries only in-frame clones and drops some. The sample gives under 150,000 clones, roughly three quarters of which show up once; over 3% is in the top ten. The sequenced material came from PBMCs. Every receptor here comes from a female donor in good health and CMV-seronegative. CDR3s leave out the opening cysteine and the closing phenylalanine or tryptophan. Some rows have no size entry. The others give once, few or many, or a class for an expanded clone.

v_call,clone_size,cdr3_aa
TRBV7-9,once,ASRKQGTSREQY
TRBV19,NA,ASSIRRGNEKLF
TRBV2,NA,ASSVLTNTEAF
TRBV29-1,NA,SARDEKLF
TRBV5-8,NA,ASSSTWGGSTDTQY
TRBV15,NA,ATSRLSGIGYT
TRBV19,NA,ASTSADSYNEQF
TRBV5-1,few,ASSLAGGGTGANVLT
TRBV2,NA,ASSGETEEKLF
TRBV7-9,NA,ASSRDGTSLYNEQF
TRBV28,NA,ASMGHSKTEAF
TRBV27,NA,ASSPWEGSYEQY
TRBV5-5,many,ASSFASTRETQY
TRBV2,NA,ASRETGGTDTQY
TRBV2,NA,ASSSGVSRAQY
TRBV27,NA,ASSPTGKAGELF
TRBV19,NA,ASSGGDRRGREQY
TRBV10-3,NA,AISEAGAGELF
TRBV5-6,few,ASSFAERNTEAF
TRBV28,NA,ASLTLGQSGEQY
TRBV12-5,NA,ASGLVPPGTQY
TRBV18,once,ASSPFRSGANVLT
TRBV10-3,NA,AITVGQGEGGYT
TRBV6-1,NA,ASIQGVGTDTQY
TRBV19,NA,ASSIAGVGTEAF
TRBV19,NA,ASSIRVTGDEAF
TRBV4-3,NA,ASSQSRGTDTQY
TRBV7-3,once,ASSSPPGELF
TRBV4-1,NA,ASSQEPPGTEYEQY
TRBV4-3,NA,ASSQDSLYGYT
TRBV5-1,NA,ASSLGSGRISEQY
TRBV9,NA,ASSVGSGTGDEQY